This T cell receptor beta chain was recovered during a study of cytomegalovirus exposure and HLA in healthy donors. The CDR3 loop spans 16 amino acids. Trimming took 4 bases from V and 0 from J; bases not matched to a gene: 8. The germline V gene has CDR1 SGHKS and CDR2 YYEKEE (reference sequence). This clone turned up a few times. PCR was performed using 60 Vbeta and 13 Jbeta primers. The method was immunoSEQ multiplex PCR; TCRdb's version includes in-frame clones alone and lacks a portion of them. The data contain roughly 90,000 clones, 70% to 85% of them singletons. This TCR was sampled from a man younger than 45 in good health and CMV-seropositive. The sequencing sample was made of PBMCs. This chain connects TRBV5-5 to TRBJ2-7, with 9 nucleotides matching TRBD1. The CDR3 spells CASSPTGQGSSYEQYF. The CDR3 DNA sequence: TGTGCCAGCAGCCCAACCGGACAGGGGAGCTCCTACGAGCAGTACTTC.